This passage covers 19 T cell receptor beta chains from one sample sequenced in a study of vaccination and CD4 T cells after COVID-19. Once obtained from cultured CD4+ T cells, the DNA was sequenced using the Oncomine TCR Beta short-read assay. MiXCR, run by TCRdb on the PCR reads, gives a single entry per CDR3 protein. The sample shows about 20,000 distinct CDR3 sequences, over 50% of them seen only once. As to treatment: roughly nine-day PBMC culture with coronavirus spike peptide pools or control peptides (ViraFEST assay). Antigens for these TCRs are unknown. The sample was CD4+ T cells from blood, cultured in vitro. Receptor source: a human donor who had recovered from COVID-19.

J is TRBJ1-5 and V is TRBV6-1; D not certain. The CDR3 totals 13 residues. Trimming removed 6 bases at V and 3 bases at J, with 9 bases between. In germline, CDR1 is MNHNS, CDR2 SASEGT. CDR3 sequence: CASRGRNNQPQHF. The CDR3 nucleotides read TGTGCCAGCAGAGGACGGAACAATCAGCCCCAGCATTTT.

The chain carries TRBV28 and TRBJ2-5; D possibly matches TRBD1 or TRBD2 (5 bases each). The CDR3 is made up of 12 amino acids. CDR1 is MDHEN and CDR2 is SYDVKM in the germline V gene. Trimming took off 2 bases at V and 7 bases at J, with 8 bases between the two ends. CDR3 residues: CASSLGGRTQYF. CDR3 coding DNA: TGTGCCAGCAGTTTAGGGGGAAGGACCCAGTACTTC.

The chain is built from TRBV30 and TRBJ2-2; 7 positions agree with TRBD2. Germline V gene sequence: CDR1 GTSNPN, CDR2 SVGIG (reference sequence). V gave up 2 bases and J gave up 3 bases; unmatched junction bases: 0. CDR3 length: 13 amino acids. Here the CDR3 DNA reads TGTGCCTGGAGTCGGGGGGACACCGGGGAGCTGTTTTTT. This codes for CAWSRGDTGELFF.

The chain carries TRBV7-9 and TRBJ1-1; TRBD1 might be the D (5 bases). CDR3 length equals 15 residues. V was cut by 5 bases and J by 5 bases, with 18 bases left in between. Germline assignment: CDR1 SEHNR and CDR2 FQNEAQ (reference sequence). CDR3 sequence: CASSPGGLGKTEAFF. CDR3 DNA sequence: TGTGCCAGCAGCCCGGGGGGTCTGGGGAAAACTGAAGCTTTCTTT.

CDR3 sequence: CASSQPTVSNQPQHF. CDR3 sequence (DNA): TGCGCCAGCAGCCAACCCACCGTTAGCAATCAGCCCCAGCATTTT. The rearrangement joins TRBV4-1 to TRBJ1-5; no clear D gene. The CDR3 length is 15 residues. V was cut by 2 bases and J by 0 bases, with 8 bases left in between. The germline gives CDR1 MGHRA, CDR2 YSYEKL.

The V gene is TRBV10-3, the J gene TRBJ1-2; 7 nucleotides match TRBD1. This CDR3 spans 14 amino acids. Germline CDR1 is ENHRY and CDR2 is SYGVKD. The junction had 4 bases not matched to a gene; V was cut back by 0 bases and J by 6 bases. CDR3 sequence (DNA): TGTGCCATCAGTGAGTCGTGGGACAGTGATGGCTACACCTTC. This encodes CAISESWDSDGYTF.

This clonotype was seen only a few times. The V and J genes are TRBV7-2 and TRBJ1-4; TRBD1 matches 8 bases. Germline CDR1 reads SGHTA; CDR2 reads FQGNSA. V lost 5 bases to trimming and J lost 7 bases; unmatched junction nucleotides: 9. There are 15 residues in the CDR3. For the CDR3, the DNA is TGTGCCAGCAGCGTCGACAGGGGCTTTACTGAAAAACTGTTTTTT. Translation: CASSVDRGFTEKLFF.

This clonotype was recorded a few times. The CDR3 DNA reads as TGTGCCAGCAGTTTCCAACTAGCGGGAGGGCCAGATACGCAGTATTTT. Its translation is CASSFQLAGGPDTQYF. The rearrangement joins TRBV6-5 to TRBJ2-3; TRBD2 matches at 13 bases. Trimming cost V 4 bases and J 4 bases; bases outside gene matches: 5. The length of the CDR3 is 16 residues. Germline V gene lookup returns CDR1 MNHEY and CDR2 SVGAGI.

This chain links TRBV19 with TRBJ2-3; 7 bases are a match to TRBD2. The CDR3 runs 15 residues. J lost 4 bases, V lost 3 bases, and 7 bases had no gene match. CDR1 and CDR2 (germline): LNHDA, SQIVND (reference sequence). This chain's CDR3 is CASSIRGRAADTQYF. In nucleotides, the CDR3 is TGTGCCAGTAGTATTCGAGGGAGGGCGGCAGATACGCAGTATTTT.

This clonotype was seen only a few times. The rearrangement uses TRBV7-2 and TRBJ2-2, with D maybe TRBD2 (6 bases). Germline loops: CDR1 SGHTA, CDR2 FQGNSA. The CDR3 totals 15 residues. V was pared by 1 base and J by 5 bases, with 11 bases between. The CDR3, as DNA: TGTGCCAGCAGCTTAGGGGACTTATTTACCGGGGAGCTGTTTTTT. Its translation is CASSLGDLFTGELFF.

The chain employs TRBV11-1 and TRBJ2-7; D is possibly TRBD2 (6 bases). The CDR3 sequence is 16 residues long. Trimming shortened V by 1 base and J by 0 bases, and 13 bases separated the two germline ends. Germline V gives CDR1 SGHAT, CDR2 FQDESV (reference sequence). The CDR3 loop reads CASSLGTGTYSYEQYF. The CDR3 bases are TGTGCCAGCAGCTTAGGGACCGGGACTTACTCCTACGAGCAGTACTTC.

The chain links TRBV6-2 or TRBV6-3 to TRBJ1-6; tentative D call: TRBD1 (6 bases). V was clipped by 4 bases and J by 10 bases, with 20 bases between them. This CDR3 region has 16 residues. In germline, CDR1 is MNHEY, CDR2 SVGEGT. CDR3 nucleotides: TGTGCCAGCAGTTCAACAGCAGGGGTCGTGGCATCACCCCTCCACTTT. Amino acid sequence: CASSSTAGVVASPLHF.

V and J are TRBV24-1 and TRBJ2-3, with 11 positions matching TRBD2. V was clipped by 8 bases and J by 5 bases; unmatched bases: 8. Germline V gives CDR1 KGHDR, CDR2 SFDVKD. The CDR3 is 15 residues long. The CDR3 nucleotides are TGTGCCACCACTGGGACTAGCGGAGGGATAGATACGCAGTATTTT. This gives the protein CATTGTSGGIDTQYF.

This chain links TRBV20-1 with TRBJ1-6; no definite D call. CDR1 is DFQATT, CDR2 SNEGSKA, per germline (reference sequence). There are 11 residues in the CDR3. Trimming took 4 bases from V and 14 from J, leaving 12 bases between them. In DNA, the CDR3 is TGCAGTGCTAAGCTAGAGGGCACCCTCCACTTT. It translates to CSAKLEGTLHF.

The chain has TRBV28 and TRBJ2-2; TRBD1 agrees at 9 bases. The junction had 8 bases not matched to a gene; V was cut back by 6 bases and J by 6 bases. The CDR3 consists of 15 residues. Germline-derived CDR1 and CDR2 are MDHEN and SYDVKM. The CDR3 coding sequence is TGTGCCAGCAGCCTCCGGGACAGGGCACCCGGGGAGCTGTTTTTT. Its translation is CASSLRDRAPGELFF.

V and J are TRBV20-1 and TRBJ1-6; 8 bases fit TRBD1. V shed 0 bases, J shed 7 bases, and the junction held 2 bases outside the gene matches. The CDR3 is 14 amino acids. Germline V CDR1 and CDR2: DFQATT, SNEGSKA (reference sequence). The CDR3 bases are TGCAGTGCTAGAGACGACAGGGGCAATTCACCCCTCCACTTT. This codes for CSARDDRGNSPLHF.

The CDR3 here is CASSLRGRQETQYF. CDR3 coding DNA: TGTGCCAGCAGCCTCAGGGGTCGGCAAGAGACCCAGTACTTC. The rearrangement links TRBV7-6 to TRBJ2-5; TRBD1 might be the D (6 bases). CDR3 length: 14 residues. Germline V gene data show CDR1 as SGHVS and CDR2 as FNYEAQ. Trimming pared 5 bases from V and 2 bases from J, leaving 12 bases between.

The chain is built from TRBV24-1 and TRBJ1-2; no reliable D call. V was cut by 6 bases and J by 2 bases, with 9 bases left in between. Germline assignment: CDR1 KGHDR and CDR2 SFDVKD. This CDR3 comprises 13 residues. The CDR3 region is CATSKGRNYGYTF. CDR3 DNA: TGTGCCACCAGTAAAGGCCGAAACTATGGCTACACCTTC.

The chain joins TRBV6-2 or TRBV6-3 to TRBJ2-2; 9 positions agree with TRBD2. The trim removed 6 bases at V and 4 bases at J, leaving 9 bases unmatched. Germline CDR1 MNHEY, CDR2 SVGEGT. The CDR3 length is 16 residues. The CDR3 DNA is TGTGCCAGCAGCCCGCGGGGGGGCAAGGGCACCGGGGAGCTGTTTTTT. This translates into CASSPRGGKGTGELFF.